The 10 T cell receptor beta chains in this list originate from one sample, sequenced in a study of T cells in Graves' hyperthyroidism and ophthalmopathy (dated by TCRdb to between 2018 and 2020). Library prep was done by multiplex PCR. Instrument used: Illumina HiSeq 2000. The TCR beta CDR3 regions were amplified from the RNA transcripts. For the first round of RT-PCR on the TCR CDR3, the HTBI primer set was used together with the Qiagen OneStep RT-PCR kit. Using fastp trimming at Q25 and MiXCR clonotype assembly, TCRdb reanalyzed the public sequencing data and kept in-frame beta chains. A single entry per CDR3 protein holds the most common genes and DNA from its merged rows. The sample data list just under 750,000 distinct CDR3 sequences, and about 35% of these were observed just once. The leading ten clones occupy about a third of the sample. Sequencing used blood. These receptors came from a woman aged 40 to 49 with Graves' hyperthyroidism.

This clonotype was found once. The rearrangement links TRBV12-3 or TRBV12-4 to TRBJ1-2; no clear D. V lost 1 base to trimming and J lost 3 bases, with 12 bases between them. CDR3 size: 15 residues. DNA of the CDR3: TGTGCCAGCAGTTTAGGGAGCTCAAGGGACTATGGCTACACCTTC. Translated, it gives CASSLGSSRDYGYTF.

This chain's CDR3 is CASSQDPTGYSNQPQHF. The CDR3 nucleotides are TGTGCCAGCAGCCAAGACCCGACAGGGTATAGCAATCAGCCCCAGCATTTT. This chain joins TRBV10-3 and TRBJ1-5; 7 nucleotides match TRBD1. CDR3 length equals 17 residues. Trimming removed 10 bases from V and 0 bases from J; junction bases left unmatched: 15. Per the germline V gene, CDR1 is ENHRY and CDR2 is SYGVKD.

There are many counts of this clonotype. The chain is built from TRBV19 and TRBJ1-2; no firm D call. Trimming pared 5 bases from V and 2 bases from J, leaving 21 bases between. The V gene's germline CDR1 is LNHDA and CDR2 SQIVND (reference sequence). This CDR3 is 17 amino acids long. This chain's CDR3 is CASSLPSSLTHNYGYTF. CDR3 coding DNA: TGTGCCAGTAGTCTCCCCTCCAGCTTGACACACAACTATGGCTACACCTTC.

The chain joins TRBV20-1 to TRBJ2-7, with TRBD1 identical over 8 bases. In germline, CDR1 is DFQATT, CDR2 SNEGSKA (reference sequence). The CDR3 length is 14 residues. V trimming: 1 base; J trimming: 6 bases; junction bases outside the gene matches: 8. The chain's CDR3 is CSARGRTGYAEQYF. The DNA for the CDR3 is TGCAGTGCTAGAGGGAGGACAGGGTATGCCGAGCAGTACTTC.

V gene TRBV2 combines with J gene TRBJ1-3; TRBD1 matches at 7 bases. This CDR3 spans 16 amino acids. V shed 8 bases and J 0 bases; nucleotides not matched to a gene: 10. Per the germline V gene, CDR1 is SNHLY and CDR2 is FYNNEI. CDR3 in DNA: TGTGCCAGCGGTTACCAGGGACAGAGCTCTGGAAACACCATATATTTT. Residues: CASGYQGQSSGNTIYF.

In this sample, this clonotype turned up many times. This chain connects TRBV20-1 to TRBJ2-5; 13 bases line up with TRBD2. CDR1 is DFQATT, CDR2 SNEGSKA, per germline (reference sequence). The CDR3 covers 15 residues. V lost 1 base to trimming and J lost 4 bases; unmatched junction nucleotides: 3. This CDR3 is CSARGGLAGPETQYF. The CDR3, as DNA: TGCAGTGCTAGAGGGGGACTAGCGGGGCCAGAGACCCAGTACTTC.

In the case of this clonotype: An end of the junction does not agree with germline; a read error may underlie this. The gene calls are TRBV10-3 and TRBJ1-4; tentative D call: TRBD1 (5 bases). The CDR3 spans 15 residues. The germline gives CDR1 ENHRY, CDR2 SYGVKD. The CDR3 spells CASSEVDSGEKKLFF. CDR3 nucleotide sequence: TGTGCCAGCAGTGAAGTTGACAGCGGGGAAAAAAAACTGTTTTTT.

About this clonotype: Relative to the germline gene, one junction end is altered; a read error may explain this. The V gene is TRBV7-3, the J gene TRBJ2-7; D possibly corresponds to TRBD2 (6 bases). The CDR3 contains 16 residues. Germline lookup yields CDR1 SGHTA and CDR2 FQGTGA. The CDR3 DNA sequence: TGCGCCAGCAGCCAAGATTGGAGGGCAGGGACCTACGAGCAGTACTTC. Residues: CASSQDWRAGTYEQYF.

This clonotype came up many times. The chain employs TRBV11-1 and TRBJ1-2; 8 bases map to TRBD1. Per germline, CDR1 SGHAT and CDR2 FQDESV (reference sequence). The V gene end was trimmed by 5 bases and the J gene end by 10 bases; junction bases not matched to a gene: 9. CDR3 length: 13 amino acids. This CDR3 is CASSLEQGEDYTF. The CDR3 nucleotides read TGTGCCAGCAGCCTAGAACAGGGGGAAGACTACACCTTC.

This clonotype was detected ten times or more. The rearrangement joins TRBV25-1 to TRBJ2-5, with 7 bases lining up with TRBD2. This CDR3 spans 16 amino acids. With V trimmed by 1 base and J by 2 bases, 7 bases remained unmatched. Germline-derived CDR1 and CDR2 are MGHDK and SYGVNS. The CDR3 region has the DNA TGTGCCAGCAGTGAATGGGGCGGCGGGGGTCAAGAGACCCAGTACTTC. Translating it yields CASSEWGGGGQETQYF. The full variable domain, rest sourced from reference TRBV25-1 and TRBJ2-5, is EADIYQTPRYLVIGTGKKITLECSQTMGHDKMYWYQQDPGMELHLIHYSYGVNSTEKGDLSSESTVSRIRTEHFPLTLESARPSHTSQYLCASSEWGGGGQETQYFGPGTRLLVL.